This TCR beta chain was obtained from a study of CD8 T cells in ankylosing spondylitis. The study, taken as a whole, reports: A motif of 7 or 8 highly homologous TCR beta variants was seen as apparently characteristic of ankylosing spondylitis blood.

Of note for this clonotype: Its antigen is unidentified.

Quantitative 5'-RACE with molecular barcodes generated TCR beta libraries. TCRdb re-called the 5' RACE reads with MiXCR, one entry per CDR3 protein. The table includes more than 100,000 distinct CDR3 sequences, 15% to 20% detected once. From germline, CDR1 is MNHEY and CDR2 SMNVEV (reference sequence). The CDR3 is 16 residues long. V lost 8 bases and J lost 4; bases outside the gene matches: 11. The genes are TRBV27 and TRBJ2-1, with 10 bases that match TRBD2. The TCR comes from a male donor with ankylosing spondylitis. Sequenced input: blood, either unsorted or a sorted T cell fraction (not recorded which). The CDR3 DNA reads as TGTGCCAGCCGGTTGTTAGCGGGAGGCCCTTACAATGAGCAGTTCTTC. Amino acid sequence: CASRLLAGGPYNEQFF.